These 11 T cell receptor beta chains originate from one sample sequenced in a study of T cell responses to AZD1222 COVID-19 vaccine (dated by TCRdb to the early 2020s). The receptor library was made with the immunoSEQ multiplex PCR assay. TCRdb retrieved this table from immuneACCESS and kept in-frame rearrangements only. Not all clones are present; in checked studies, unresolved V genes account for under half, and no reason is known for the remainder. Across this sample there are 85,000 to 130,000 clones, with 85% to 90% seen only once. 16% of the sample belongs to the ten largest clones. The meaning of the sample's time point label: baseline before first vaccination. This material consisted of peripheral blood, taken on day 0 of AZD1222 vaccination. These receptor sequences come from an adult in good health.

The CDR3 DNA follows: TGTGCCAGCACCGTATACAGGGGGGTTCAGCCCCAGCATTTT. Protein product: CASTVYRGVQPQHF. This chain joins TRBV28 and TRBJ1-5; 8 nucleotides align to TRBD1. Per germline, CDR1 MDHEN and CDR2 SYDVKM. The CDR3 is 14 amino acids. V trimming: 7 bases; J trimming: 6 bases; junction bases outside the gene matches: 8.

CDR3 in amino acids: CASQQGLSYEQYF. The CDR3 DNA reads TGTGCCAGCCAACAGGGGCTTTCCTACGAGCAGTACTTC. The chain has TRBV12-3 or TRBV12-4 and TRBJ2-7, with 7 bases fitting TRBD1. The CDR3 consists of 13 residues. J was trimmed by 1 base and V by 8 bases; bases with no gene match: 5.

In DNA form, the CDR3 reads TGTGCCAGCAGCTTCAGCACAGCCGACGAGCAGTACTTC. This translates into CASSFSTADEQYF. The genes are TRBV7-9 and TRBJ2-7; D remains unclear. CDR3 length equals 13 residues. V gave up 3 bases and J gave up 5 bases, with 11 bases separating them. Germline loops: CDR1 SEHNR, CDR2 FQNEAQ (reference sequence). Supplemented by reference TRBV7-9 and TRBJ2-7, the full variable domain reads DTGVSQNPRHKITKRGQNVTFRCDPISEHNRLYWYRQTLGQGPEFLTYFQNEAQLEKSRLLSDRFSAERPKGSFSTLEIQRTEQGDSAMYLCASSFSTADEQYFGPGTRLTVT.

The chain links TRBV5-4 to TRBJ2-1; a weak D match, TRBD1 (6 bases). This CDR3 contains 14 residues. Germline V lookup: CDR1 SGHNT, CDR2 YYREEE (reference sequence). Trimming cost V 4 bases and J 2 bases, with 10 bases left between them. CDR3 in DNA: TGTGCCAGCAGCGAGACAGGAACCTACAATGAGCAGTTCTTC. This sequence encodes CASSETGTYNEQFF.

The CDR3 DNA sequence: TGTGCCATCAGTAGCTTTAACACTGAAGCTTTCTTT. Amino acid sequence: CAISSFNTEAFF. The rearrangement joins TRBV10-3 to TRBJ1-1; D not resolved. CDR1 is ENHRY, CDR2 SYGVKD, per germline. This CDR3 contains 12 residues. Trimming removed 5 bases at V and 2 bases at J, with 6 bases between.

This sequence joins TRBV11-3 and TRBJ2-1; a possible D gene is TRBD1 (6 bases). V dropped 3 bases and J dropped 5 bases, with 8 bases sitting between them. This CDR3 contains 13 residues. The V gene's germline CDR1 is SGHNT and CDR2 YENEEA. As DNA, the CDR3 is TGTGCCAGCAGCTTGTACAGGGACAATGAGCAGTTCTTC. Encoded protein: CASSLYRDNEQFF.

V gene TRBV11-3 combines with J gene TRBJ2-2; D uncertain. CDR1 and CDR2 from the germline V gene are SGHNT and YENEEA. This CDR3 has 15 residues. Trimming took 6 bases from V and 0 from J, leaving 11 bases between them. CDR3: CASSSYGSNTGELFF. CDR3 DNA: TGTGCCAGCAGTTCTTACGGGTCGAACACCGGGGAGCTGTTTTTT.

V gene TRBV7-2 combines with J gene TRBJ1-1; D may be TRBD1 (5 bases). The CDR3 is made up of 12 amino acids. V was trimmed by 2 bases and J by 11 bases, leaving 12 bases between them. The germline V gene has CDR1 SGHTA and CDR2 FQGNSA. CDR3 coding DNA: TGTGCCAGCAGCTTACGGCAGGGTGTTGCTTTCTTT. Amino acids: CASSLRQGVAFF.

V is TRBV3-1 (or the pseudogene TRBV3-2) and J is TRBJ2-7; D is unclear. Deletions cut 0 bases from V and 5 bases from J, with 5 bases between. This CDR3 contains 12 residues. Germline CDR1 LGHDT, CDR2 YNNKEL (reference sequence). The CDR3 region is CASSQDQHEQYF. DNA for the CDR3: TGTGCCAGCAGCCAAGATCAACACGAGCAGTACTTC.

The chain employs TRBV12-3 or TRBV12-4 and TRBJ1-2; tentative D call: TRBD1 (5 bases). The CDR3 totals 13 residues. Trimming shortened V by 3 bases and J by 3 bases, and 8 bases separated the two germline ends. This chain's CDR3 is CASSFTGDYGYTF. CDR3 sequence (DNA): TGTGCCAGCAGTTTTACGGGGGACTATGGCTACACCTTC.

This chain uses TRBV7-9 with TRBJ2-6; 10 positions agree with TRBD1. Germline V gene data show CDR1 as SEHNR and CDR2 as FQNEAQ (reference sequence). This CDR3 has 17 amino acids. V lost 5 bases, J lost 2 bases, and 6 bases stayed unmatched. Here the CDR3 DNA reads TGTGCCAGCAGCCCGGGACAGGGGACGGCTGGGGCCAACGTCCTGACTTTC. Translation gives CASSPGQGTAGANVLTF.